This is a list of T cell receptor beta chains from one sample in a study of T cells in Graves' hyperthyroidism and ophthalmopathy. TCRdb recomputed calls from the multiplex PCR reads with MiXCR, one row per CDR3 protein. The data show some 760,000 distinct CDR3 sequences, with less than 15% seen just once and about 10% held by the top ten. Sequencing was done on a sample of blood. All receptors derive from a woman between 18 and 29 years old with Graves' hyperthyroidism. The CDR3 runs from the conserved cysteine through the conserved F or W. Fields, in order: CDR3 protein, J gene, D gene, V gene. D genes are given only for firm matches.

CAIGVAGGTDTQYF | TRBJ2-3 | TRBD2 | TRBV10-3
CASSPLLATDTQYF | TRBJ2-3 | - | TRBV18
CASSLGGDGELFF | TRBJ2-2 | TRBD2 | TRBV7-3
CASSFWTGVTINTGELFF | TRBJ2-2 | TRBD1 | TRBV12-3/TRBV12-4
CASSLQAGLGEQYF | TRBJ2-7 | TRBD2 | TRBV19
CASSNDPSEAFF | TRBJ1-1 | - | TRBV2
CASSLVASGRANEQFF | TRBJ2-1 | TRBD2 | TRBV7-2
CASSVDRATRPQHF | TRBJ1-5 | TRBD1 | TRBV7-2
CATSDMREGSYNEQFF | TRBJ2-1 | TRBD2 | TRBV24-1
CASSISGRTFSYEQFF | TRBJ2-1 | TRBD2 | TRBV18
CAHRLGGGFTDTQYF | TRBJ2-3 | - | TRBV2
CASKAGDTQYF | TRBJ2-3 | - | TRBV2
CSAPSSASYEQYF | TRBJ2-7 | - | TRBV20-1
CASSQGRGSTEAFF | TRBJ1-1 | - | TRBV13
CASSDGWIVEWSPNEKLFF | TRBJ1-4 | - | TRBV2
CASSPPIAGESADTQYF | TRBJ2-3 | TRBD2 | TRBV7-9